The present T cell receptor beta chain was sequenced within a study of T-cell memory formation after mild COVID-19. TCRdb itself ran the 5' RACE reads through MiXCR, one entry per CDR3 protein. The table includes more than 350,000 distinct CDR3 sequences, around a sixth detected once. A few counts support this clonotype. The receptor was isolated from a man in his late teens or twenties who had mild COVID-19 (a few samples of this study predate the infection). Cell type and time point are not known. The sample was PBMCs or a T cell subset sorted from them (not recorded which).

CDR3 DNA sequence: TGTGCCAGCAGCTCAGGCGACTCTTTAGAGACCCAGTACTTC. This translates into CASSSGDSLETQYF. The chain joins TRBV11-2 to TRBJ2-5, with no clear D. The CDR3 covers 14 residues. The V end was cut by 4 bases, the J end by 4 bases, with 13 bases between. Germline loops: CDR1 SGHAT, CDR2 FQNNGV.